This T cell receptor (beta chain) was sequenced for a study of immune evolution from preneoplasia to lung adenocarcinoma. Broader study findings: Normal lung had highest clonality; later lesions appeared denser, more diverse. T cell clonality was higher in KRAS-mutant than EGFR-mutant or wild-type nodules. From normal lung to invasive adenocarcinoma, top clone frequencies appeared to decrease.

Nucleic acids came from premalignant or tumor cells enriched by macro-dissection. This clone was seen only a few times. Its antigen is currently unknown. The CDR3 has 13 residues. V was cut by 3 bases and J by 4 bases, with 6 bases left in between. Per germline, CDR1 SEHNR and CDR2 FQNEAQ (reference sequence). This table comes from immunoSEQ multiplex PCR, and its TCRdb copy is limited to in-frame clones, with some not included. The table has thousands of clones, 86% seen once; the top ten hold approximately 8.2%. The V call is TRBV7-9, the J call TRBJ2-2, with no clear D. This TCR was recovered from a person in their 70s with lung adenocarcinoma. Input material: FFPE lung adenocarcinoma in situ tissue. CDR3 in amino acids: CASSFVGTGELFF. Here the CDR3 DNA reads TGTGCCAGCAGCTTTGTGGGCACCGGGGAGCTGTTTTTT. Based on the CDR3 plus reference TRBV7-9 and TRBJ2-2, the full variable domain is DTGVSQNPRHKITKRGQNVTFRCDPISEHNRLYWYRQTLGQGPEFLTYFQNEAQLEKSRLLSDRFSAERPKGSFSTLEIQRTEQGDSAMYLCASSFVGTGELFFGEGSRLTVL.